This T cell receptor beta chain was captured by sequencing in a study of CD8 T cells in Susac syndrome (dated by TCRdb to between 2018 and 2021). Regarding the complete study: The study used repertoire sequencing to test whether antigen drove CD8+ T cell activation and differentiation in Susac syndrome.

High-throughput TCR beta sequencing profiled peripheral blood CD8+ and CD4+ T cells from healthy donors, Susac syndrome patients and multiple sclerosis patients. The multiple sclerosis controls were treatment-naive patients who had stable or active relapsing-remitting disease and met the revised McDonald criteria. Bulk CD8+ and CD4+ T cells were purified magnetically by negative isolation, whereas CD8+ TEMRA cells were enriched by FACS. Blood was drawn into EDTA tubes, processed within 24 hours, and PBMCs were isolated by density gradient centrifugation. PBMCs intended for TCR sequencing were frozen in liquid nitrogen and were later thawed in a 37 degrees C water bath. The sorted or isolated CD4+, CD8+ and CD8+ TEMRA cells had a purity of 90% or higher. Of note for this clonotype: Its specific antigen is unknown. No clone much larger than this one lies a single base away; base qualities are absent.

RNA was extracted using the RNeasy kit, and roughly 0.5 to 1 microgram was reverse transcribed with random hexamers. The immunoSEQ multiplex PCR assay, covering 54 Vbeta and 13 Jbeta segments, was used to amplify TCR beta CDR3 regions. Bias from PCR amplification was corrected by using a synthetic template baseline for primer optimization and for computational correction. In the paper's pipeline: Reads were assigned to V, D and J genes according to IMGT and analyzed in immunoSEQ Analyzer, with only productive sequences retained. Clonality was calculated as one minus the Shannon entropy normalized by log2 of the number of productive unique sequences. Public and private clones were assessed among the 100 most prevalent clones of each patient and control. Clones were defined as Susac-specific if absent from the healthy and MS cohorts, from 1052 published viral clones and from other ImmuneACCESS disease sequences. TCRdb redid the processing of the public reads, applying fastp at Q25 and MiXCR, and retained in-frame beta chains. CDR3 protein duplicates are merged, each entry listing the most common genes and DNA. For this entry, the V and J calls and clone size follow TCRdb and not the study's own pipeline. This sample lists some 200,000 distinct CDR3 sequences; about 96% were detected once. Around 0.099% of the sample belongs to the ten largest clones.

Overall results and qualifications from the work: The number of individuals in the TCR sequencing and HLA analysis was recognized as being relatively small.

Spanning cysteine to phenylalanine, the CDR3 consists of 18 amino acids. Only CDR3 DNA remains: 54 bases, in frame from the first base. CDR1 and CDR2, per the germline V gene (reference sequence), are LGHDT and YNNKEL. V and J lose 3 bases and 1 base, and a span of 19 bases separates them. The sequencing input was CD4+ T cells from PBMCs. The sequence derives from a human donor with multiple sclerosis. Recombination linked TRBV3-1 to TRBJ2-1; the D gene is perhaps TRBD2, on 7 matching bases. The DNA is TGTGCCAGCAGCCATACGGGGGGCACCGCGGGGTCCTACAATGAGCAGTTCTTC. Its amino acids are CASSHTGGTAGSYNEQFF.